The following is a TCR beta chain sequence with its context. Researchers report immunoSEQ v3.0 was run at survey level. Only in-frame clones appear in the TCRdb table, and some are missing; sequencing was by immunoSEQ multiplex PCR. The table records about 27,000 clones, roughly 80% of them present only once. The study drew at least one pre-ART and at least two post-ART PBMC samples from every donor. This sample was taken from a study of long-term antiretroviral therapy in people with HIV. Trimming removed 4 bases from V and 8 bases from J, with 12 bases in between. CDR3 length equals 12 residues. Germline V CDR1 and CDR2: SGHRS, YFSETQ.

The sample consisted of unsorted PBMCs, taken 3 years after starting antiretroviral therapy. The V and J genes are TRBV5-1 and TRBJ1-2; weak D call: TRBD1 (6 bases). This clonotype was sampled from a man in his forties with HIV. CDR3 DNA sequence: TGCGCCAGCAGCCCGGAGGGGGTCGGCTACACCTTC. Its protein is CASSPEGVGYTF.